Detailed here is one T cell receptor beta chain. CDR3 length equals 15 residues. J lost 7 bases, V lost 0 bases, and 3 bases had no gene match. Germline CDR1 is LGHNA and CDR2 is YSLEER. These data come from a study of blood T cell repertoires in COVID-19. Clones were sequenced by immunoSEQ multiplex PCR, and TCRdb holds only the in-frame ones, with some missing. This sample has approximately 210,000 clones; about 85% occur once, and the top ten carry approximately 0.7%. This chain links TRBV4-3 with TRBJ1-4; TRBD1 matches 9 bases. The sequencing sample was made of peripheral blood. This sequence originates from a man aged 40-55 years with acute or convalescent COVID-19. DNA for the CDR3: TGCGCCAGCAGCCAAGAACAGGGGGCTGGTGAAAAACTGTTTTTT. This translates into CASSQEQGAGEKLFF.